The TCR beta chain under discussion was sequenced for a study of beta chain features in type 1 diabetes. Sequencing targeted expressed TCRB transcripts, as all isolated RNA had been reverse transcribed. Assay used: immunoSEQ multiplex PCR; TCRdb lists only in-frame clones, some missing. The profile shows about 450,000 clones, over 10% of them singletons. Germline loops: CDR1 SGHTA, CDR2 FQGTGA. V was cut by 5 bases and J by 0 bases, with 11 bases left in between. The CDR3 consists of 16 residues. The source of this sequence is a woman aged 18-30 years in good health. Input material: naive CD4+ T cells from blood. J is TRBJ2-6 and V is TRBV7-3, with D unresolved. Written as DNA, the CDR3 is TGTGCCAGCAGCCCGCATGGAACCTCTGGGGCCAACGTCCTGACTTTC. It is translated as CASSPHGTSGANVLTF. Full variable domain (rest looked up from reference TRBV7-3 and TRBJ2-6): GAGVSQTPSNKVTEKGKYVELRCDPISGHTALYWYRQSLGQGPEFLIYFQGTGAADDSGLPNDRFFAVRPEGSVSTLKIQRTERGDSAVYLCASSPHGTSGANVLTFGAGSRLTVL.